This is a list of T cell receptor beta chains from one sample in a study of identical twins. One entry per CDR3 protein results from TCRdb running MiXCR on the 5' RACE reads. The sample has 350,000 or so distinct CDR3 sequences; 9% to 15% are singletons. The data also belong to a second study, concerning yellow fever vaccine responses in identical twins.

Sequencing input: CD8+ T cells sorted from blood. The receptors shown here come from a woman aged 18 to 35 in good health. Each CDR3 is given with its conserved first and last residue.

v_call cdr3_aa
TRBV27 CASSTLGYGYTF
TRBV12-3/TRBV12-4 CASTRRGDMLTDTQYF
TRBV10-3 CAISEGNGQPQHF
TRBV24-1 CATSDRASYEQYF
TRBV9 CASSAGLALEQFF
TRBV5-6 CASRPERGGSKTQYF
TRBV4-1 CASSLSFSYNEQFF
TRBV24-1 CASGTYTDTQYF
TRBV7-7 CASSDYGEGQGQETQYF
TRBV20-1 CSARDRQGARSGRGSYQETQYF
TRBV20-1 CSVTPPGYTF
TRBV7-8 CASSLLLGTYNEQFF
TRBV13 CASRPDRGNYGYTF
TRBV20-1 CSARVAGSSYNEQFF
TRBV12-3/TRBV12-4 CASKEGGWFSPLHF
TRBV20-1 CSARDLSNYEQYF
TRBV14 CASSQQSVRGLYGYTF
TRBV6-4 CASSGGLADSDTQYF
TRBV4-1 CASSPQGGTGQGATNYGYTF
TRBV10-3 CAISESTPGKFTDTQYF
TRBV20-1 CSARDCERLPGLAPYNEQFF
TRBV20-1 CSADRDGYTF
TRBV5-1 CASSLKTQPQHF
TRBV10-2 CASSESSALQRGDF
TRBV6-5 CASSYSKQYPYEQYF
TRBV9 CASSVGTQRLPYEQYF
TRBV11-3 CASSSRGRVQETQYF
TRBV2 CASSESRTAAKVNEKLFF
TRBV5-1 CASSLDLGTGDNYGYTF
TRBV5-8 CASSPAPGTRAANEQFF
TRBV7-6 CASSPGLAGINEQFF
TRBV7-6 CASSLIGTSYNEQFF
TRBV2 CASSEGSGKTEQFF
TRBV20-1 CSARESTGTLSSYNEQFF
TRBV12-3/TRBV12-4 CASSSSGGINEQFF